This TCR beta chain was identified during a study of CD8+ T cells in alopecia areata. Extraction of RNA preceded its reverse transcription into cDNA, which served as the sequencing template. Only in-frame clones appear in the TCRdb table, and some are missing; sequencing was by immunoSEQ multiplex PCR. The sample records 140,000 to 150,000 clones, 87% being singletons. Patients with alopecia areata provided lesional scalp punch biopsies as well as peripheral blood. From germline, CDR1 is SGHTA and CDR2 FQGTGA. The V gene lost 2 bases and the J gene lost 5 bases, with 7 bases spanning the gap. The CDR3 has 13 amino acids. Comment on this clone: What it binds is not known.

Points from the study as a whole: TCR sharing was clearer in mice than between patients, perhaps partly owing to patient HLA diversity.

V usage is TRBV7-3 and J usage is TRBJ2-4, with D maybe TRBD2 (5 bases). This TCR was sampled from a human donor with alopecia areata. Specimen: CD8+ T cells sorted from blood, collected at week 0. CDR3 in amino acids: CASSLVGENIQYF. The CDR3 DNA reads TGTGCCAGCAGCTTAGTGGGAGAAAACATTCAGTACTTC.